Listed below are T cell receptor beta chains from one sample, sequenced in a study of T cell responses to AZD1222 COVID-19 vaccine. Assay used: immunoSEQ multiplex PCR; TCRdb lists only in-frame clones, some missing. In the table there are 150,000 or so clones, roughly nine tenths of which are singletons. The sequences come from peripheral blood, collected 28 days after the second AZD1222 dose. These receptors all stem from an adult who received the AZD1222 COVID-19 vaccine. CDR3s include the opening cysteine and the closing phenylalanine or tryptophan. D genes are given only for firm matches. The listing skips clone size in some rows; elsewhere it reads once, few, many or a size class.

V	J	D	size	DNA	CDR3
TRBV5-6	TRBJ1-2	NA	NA	TGTGCCAGCAGCTTGGGGGGAGCTAACTATGGCTACACCTTC	CASSLGGANYGYTF
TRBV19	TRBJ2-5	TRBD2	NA	TGTGCCAGTAGGGCTAGCGGGGGGCGACAAGAGACCCAGTACTTC	CASRASGGRQETQYF
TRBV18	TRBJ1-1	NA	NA	TGTGCCAGCTCAGGGACGGACACTTCAGTTGAAGCTTTCTTT	CASSGTDTSVEAFF
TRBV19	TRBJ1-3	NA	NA	TGTGCCAGTAGTACTCGACGGACGCTCTCTGGAAACACCATATATTTT	CASSTRRTLSGNTIYF
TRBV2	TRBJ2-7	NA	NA	TGTGCCAGCAGTAGGGAGGGGGGCTTCTCCTACGAGCAGTACTTC	CASSREGGFSYEQYF
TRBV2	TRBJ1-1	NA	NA	TGTGCCAGCAGTGAAGTCTCAGGGGCTAATGCTGAAGCTTTCTTT	CASSEVSGANAEAFF
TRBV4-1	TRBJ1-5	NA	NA	TGCGCCAGCAGCCAAGTTGTTGGGGGTTCGAATCAGCCCCAGCATTTT	CASSQVVGGSNQPQHF
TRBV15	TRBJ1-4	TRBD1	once	TGTGCCACCAGCAGAGATTCCGGGACAGGGAATGAAAAACTGTTTTTT	CATSRDSGTGNEKLFF
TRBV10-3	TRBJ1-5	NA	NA	TGTGCCATCAGTGAGGCCCGCACAAGCAATCAGCCCCAGCATTTT	CAISEARTSNQPQHF
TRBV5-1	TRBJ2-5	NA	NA	TGCGCCAGCAGCTTGGAGGGGCACCAAGAGACCCAGTACTTC	CASSLEGHQETQYF
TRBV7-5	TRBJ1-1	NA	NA	TGTGCCAGAAGCTTACCCGGCGGGGGCGTGCTTATCACTGAAGCTTTCTTT	CARSLPGGGVLITEAFF
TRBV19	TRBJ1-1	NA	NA	TGTGCCAGTAGGGCGGCCCTGGAGGCTTTCTTT	CASRAALEAFF
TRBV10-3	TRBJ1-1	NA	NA	TGTGCCATCAGTCCACAGAGCACTGAAGCTTTCTTT	CAISPQSTEAFF
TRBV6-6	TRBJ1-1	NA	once	TGTGCCAGCAGTTACAGGTCGGGGGGCAACACTGAAGCTTTCTTT	CASSYRSGGNTEAFF
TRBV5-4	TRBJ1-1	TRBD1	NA	TGTGCCAGCAGCAAGGGACAGGGAAGAACGGACACTGAAGCTTTCTTT	CASSKGQGRTDTEAFF
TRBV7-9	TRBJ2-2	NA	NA	TGTGCCAGCAGCTTAGGGTACGGGAACACCGGGGAGCTGTTTTTT	CASSLGYGNTGELFF
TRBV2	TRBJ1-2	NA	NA	TGTGCCAGCAGACTAACCGGGACGGCATCATATGGCTACACCTTC	CASRLTGTASYGYTF
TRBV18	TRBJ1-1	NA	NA	TGTGCCAGCTCCCGTGACAGGATTTCGAACACTGAAGCTTTCTTT	CASSRDRISNTEAFF
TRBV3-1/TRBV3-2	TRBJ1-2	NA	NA	TGTGCCAGCACCCGCGGTAGCGGCCAGGGAAGGTCGGGAGGCTACACCTTC	CASTRGSGQGRSGGYTF
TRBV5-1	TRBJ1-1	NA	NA	TGCGCCAGCAGCTTGTGGCAGCTAAATGAAGCTTTCTTT	CASSLWQLNEAFF
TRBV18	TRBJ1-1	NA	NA	TGTGCCAGCTCCCTCCGGGGGCAGGGGACTGAAGCTTTCTTT	CASSLRGQGTEAFF
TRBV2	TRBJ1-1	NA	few	TGTGCCAGCAGTGAACTGGGCAGGGACACTGAAGCTTTCTTT	CASSELGRDTEAFF
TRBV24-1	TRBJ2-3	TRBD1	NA	TGTGCCACCAGTGATCCTGGGACAGGGGGGTTGGATACGCAGTATTTT	CATSDPGTGGLDTQYF
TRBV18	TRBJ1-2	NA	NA	TGTGCCAGCTCACTAGGACACGCTAACTATGGCTACACCTTC	CASSLGHANYGYTF
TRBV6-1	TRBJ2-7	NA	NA	TGTGCCAGCAGTGAGGTAAGGGGAGGCGAGCAGTACTTC	CASSEVRGGEQYF
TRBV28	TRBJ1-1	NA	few	TGTGCCAGCAGTCCAAGGAGAAGGGTCGATGAAGCTTTCTTT	CASSPRRRVDEAFF
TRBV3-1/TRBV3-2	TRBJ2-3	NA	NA	TGTGCCAGCACCCTAAAGGGCACAGATACGCAGTATTTT	CASTLKGTDTQYF
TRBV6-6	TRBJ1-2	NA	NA	TGTGCCAGCAGAACATCCCTACAGGGCCCTTATGGCTACACCTTC	CASRTSLQGPYGYTF
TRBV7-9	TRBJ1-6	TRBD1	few	TGTGCCAGCAGCTTAACAGGACAGGGGTCACCCCTCCACTTT	CASSLTGQGSPLHF
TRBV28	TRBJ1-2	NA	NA	TGTGCCAGCAGTAACAGACCCTCAGTTCGCTACACCTTC	CASSNRPSVRYTF
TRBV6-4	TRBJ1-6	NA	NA	TGTGCCAGCAGTGGACAGCCTTTTAATTCACCCCTCCACTTT	CASSGQPFNSPLHF
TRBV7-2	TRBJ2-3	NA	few	TGTGCCAGCAGCTTGACTGGCGTTGGTACAGATACGCAGTATTTT	CASSLTGVGTDTQYF
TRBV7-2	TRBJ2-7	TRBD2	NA	TGTGCCAGCAGACTAGAGGGCGGGGGGCTTCCTTGGGAGCAGTACTTC	CASRLEGGGLPWEQYF
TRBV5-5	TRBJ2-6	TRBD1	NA	TGTGCCAGCAGCTCAGGGGGTAGCTCTGGGGCCAACGTCCTGACTTTC	CASSSGGSSGANVLTF
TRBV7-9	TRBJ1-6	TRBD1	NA	TGTGCCAGCAGCTTACCTAGACAGGGGGTTTCACCCCTCCACTTT	CASSLPRQGVSPLHF
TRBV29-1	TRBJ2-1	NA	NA	TGCAGCGTTGAATCAGGGTCGGCAGGGAAGTTCTTC	CSVESGSAGKFF
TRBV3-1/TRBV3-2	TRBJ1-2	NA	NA	TGTGCCAGCAGTCCCCCTGTATGGGGCTACACCTTC	CASSPPVWGYTF
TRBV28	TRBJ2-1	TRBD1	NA	TGTGCCAGCAGTATAACCGGGACAGGGGGCAATGAGCAGTTCTTC	CASSITGTGGNEQFF
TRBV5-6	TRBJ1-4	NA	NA	TGTGCCAGCAGCTTCGACCCCGCAACTAATGAAAAACTGTTTTTT	CASSFDPATNEKLFF
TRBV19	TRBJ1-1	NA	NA	TGTGCCAGTAGTATCGGAAAGTCCTCGGGGACTGAAGCTTTCTTT	CASSIGKSSGTEAFF
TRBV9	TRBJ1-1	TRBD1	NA	TGTGCCAGCAGCGTATCCGGGACAGGACTTGAAGCTTTCTTT	CASSVSGTGLEAFF
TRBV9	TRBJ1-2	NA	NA	TGTGCCAGCAGCCCGCAAACAAGGGGAGCTAACTATGGCTACACCTTC	CASSPQTRGANYGYTF
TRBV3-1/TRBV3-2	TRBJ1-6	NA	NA	TGTGCCAGCAGCCCGACAGGTTCACCCCTCCACTTT	CASSPTGSPLHF
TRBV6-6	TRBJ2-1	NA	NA	TGTGCCAGCAGTTACGGGGGTAGCTCCTACAATGAGCAGTTCTTC	CASSYGGSSYNEQFF
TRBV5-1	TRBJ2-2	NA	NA	TGCGCCAGCAGTCCCTACACCGGGGAGCTGTTTTTT	CASSPYTGELFF
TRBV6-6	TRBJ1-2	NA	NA	TGTGCCAGCAGTGCCGAATCGGGCTACACCTTC	CASSAESGYTF
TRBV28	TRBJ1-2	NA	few	TGTGCCAGCAGCCTCCGACAGAAGTGGGGCTACACCTTC	CASSLRQKWGYTF
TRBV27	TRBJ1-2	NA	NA	TGTGCCAGCAGTTTATTAGGCAGGGCAAACTATGGCTACACCTTC	CASSLLGRANYGYTF
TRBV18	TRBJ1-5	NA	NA	TGTGCCAGCTCACCATTTCCGGGCAGGGTTGATCAGCCCCAGCATTTT	CASSPFPGRVDQPQHF
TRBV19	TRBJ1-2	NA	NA	TGTGCCAGTAGTACGAAGGGACAATCCTATGGCTACACCTTC	CASSTKGQSYGYTF
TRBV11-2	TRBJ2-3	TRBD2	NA	TGTGCCAGCAGCTTAGAGTCTAGCGGGGGGTTCACAGATACGCAGTATTTT	CASSLESSGGFTDTQYF
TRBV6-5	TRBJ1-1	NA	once	TGTGCCAGCAGTTTAGACAGAGGGAACACTGAAGCTTTCTTT	CASSLDRGNTEAFF
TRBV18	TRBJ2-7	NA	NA	TGTGCCAGCTCACCGTCCGGGACGCTCTCCTACGAGCAGTACTTC	CASSPSGTLSYEQYF
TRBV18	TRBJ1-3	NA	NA	TGTGCCAGCTCACCACGTGCTAACTCCGGGATCGGAAACACCATATATTTT	CASSPRANSGIGNTIYF
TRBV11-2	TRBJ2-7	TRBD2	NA	TGTGCCAGCAGCTTAGAGGCGGGGGGGCTCGAGCAGTACTTC	CASSLEAGGLEQYF
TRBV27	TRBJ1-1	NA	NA	TGTGCCAGCAGTTTTGTGGGCATGAACACTGAAGCTTTCTTT	CASSFVGMNTEAFF
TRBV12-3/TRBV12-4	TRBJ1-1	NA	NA	TGTGCCAGCAGTTCCCGGTGGAACACTGAAGCTTTCTTT	CASSSRWNTEAFF